This is a list of T cell receptor beta chains from one sample in a study of human T cells and chemical hapten exposure. TCRdb recomputed calls from the RACE reads with MiXCR, one row per CDR3 protein. The table records 71,000 or so distinct CDR3 sequences, approximately 9.4% of them present only once. The source was whole blood, collected in connection with sensitization to the hapten diphenylcyclopropenone (DPC). Receptor source: a middle-aged woman with alopecia areata. Some clones in this sample may be carry-over from other donors' samples. Each CDR3 is given with its conserved first and last residue. The D gene is left open where the match is weak. Some rows mark clone size as missing; the rest say once, few, many or name a class of expanded clone.

J gene,V gene,clone size,D gene,CDR3 DNA,CDR3 protein
TRBJ2-5,TRBV7-8,few,TRBD2,TGTGCCAGCAGCCTGGGACTAGCGGGGAGTTTACAAGAGACCCAGTACTTC,CASSLGLAGSLQETQYF
TRBJ1-5,TRBV6-2/TRBV6-3,few,TRBD1,TGTGCCAGCAGTTACGACAGGGGGAATCAGCCCCAGCATTTT,CASSYDRGNQPQHF
TRBJ2-4,TRBV7-2,many,.,TGTGCCAGCAGCTTAGAGGGTCAGGGGCGATCTAACTTC,CASSLEGQGRSNF
TRBJ1-1,TRBV5-1,many,.,TGCGCCAGCAGCTTGGCTGAGGGTGTGAGCACTGAAGCTTTCTTT,CASSLAEGVSTEAFF
TRBJ2-3,TRBV11-2,many,.,TGTGCCAGCAGCTTAGATTTCGGGTACGATACGCAGTATTTT,CASSLDFGYDTQYF
TRBJ2-1,TRBV6-1,.,.,TGTGCCAGCAGTGAAGCGCTAGGCTACAATGAGCAGTTCTTC,CASSEALGYNEQFF
TRBJ2-5,TRBV25-1,many,TRBD1,TGTGCCAGCAGGGCAGGGGGCGAGACCCAGTACTTC,CASRAGGETQYF
TRBJ2-7,TRBV29-1,.,.,TGCAGCGTTGGCAGCGCCTCCTACGAGCAGTACTTC,CSVGSASYEQYF
TRBJ1-3,TRBV4-1,many,.,TGCGCCAGCAGCCAAGTCCCACAGAGAGCTGGAAACACCATATATTTT,CASSQVPQRAGNTIYF
TRBJ1-1,TRBV20-1,few,.,TGCAGTGCTAGAGGGGGAGATCGGACTGAAGCTTTCTTT,CSARGGDRTEAFF
TRBJ1-5,TRBV20-1,.,TRBD1,TGCAGTGCTAGTCTGGCACAGGGGTTCAATCAGCCCCAGCATTTT,CSASLAQGFNQPQHF
TRBJ1-2,TRBV15,many,TRBD1,TGTGCCACCAGCAGACCCGACAGGGAGAACTATGGCTACACCTTC,CATSRPDRENYGYTF
TRBJ2-1,TRBV5-1,many,TRBD2,TGCGCCAGCAGCCTTGGGACTAGCGGGGTCAATGAGCAGTTCTTC,CASSLGTSGVNEQFF
TRBJ1-1,TRBV4-1,many,TRBD1,TGCGCCAGCAGCCAGACTTACACAGGGGGCCGGACTGAAGCTTTCTTT,CASSQTYTGGRTEAFF
TRBJ2-7,TRBV30,.,TRBD2,TGTGCCTGGAGTCTCGGCGGGGGTACCTACGAGCAGTACTTC,CAWSLGGGTYEQYF
TRBJ1-5,TRBV4-3,many,.,TGCGCCAGCAGCCAAGATGCTCGGGGGCGCGGGGATCAGCCCCAGCATTTT,CASSQDARGRGDQPQHF
TRBJ1-5,TRBV28,few,TRBD1,TGTGCCAGCAGCTCAACAGGGGCAGGATGGCAGCCCCAGCATTTT,CASSSTGAGWQPQHF
TRBJ1-1,TRBV6-2/TRBV6-3,many,.,TGTGCCAGCAGGGACTTTTCCATGAACACTGAAGCTTTCTTT,CASRDFSMNTEAFF
TRBJ1-5,TRBV10-2,many,.,TGCGCCAGCAGTGAAGACGGTGATCAGCCCCAGCATTTT,CASSEDGDQPQHF
TRBJ1-1,TRBV14,few,.,TGTGCCAGCAGCCAAATAACCGCACATCGGTCTGAAGCTTTCTTT,CASSQITAHRSEAFF
TRBJ2-2,TRBV7-9,few,.,TGTGCCAGCAGCCCACCGGGGAGGAACACCGGGGAGCTGTTTTTT,CASSPPGRNTGELFF
TRBJ1-1,TRBV6-2/TRBV6-3,many,.,TGTGCCAGCAGAGATCCAGGGATGAACACTGAAGCTTTCTTT,CASRDPGMNTEAFF
TRBJ1-2,TRBV29-1,few,.,TGCAGCGTTGAGACAGCCTTACCCTTTAACTATGGCTACACCTTC,CSVETALPFNYGYTF
TRBJ2-5,TRBV11-2,few,.,TGTGCCAGCAGCCTCATCCGGGAGACCCAGTACTTC,CASSLIRETQYF
TRBJ2-7,TRBV20-1,.,TRBD1,TGCAGTGCTAGACCCAGACAGGGGGTGGGATACAGCTCCTACGAGCAGTACTTC,CSARPRQGVGYSSYEQYF